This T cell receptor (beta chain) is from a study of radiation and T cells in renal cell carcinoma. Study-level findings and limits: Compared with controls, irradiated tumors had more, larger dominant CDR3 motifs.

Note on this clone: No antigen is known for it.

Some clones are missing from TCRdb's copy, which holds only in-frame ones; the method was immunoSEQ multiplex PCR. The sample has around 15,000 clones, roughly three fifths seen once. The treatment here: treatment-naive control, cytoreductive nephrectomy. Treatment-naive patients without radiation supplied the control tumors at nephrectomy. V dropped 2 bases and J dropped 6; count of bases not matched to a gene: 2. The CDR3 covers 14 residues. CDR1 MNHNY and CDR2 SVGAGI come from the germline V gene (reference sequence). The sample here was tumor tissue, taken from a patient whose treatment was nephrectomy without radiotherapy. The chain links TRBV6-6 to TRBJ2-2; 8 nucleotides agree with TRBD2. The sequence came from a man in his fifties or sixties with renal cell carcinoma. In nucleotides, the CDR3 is TGTGCCAGCAGTTACCCCGGGGGGGCCGGGGAGCTGTTTTTT. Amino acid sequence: CASSYPGGAGELFF.